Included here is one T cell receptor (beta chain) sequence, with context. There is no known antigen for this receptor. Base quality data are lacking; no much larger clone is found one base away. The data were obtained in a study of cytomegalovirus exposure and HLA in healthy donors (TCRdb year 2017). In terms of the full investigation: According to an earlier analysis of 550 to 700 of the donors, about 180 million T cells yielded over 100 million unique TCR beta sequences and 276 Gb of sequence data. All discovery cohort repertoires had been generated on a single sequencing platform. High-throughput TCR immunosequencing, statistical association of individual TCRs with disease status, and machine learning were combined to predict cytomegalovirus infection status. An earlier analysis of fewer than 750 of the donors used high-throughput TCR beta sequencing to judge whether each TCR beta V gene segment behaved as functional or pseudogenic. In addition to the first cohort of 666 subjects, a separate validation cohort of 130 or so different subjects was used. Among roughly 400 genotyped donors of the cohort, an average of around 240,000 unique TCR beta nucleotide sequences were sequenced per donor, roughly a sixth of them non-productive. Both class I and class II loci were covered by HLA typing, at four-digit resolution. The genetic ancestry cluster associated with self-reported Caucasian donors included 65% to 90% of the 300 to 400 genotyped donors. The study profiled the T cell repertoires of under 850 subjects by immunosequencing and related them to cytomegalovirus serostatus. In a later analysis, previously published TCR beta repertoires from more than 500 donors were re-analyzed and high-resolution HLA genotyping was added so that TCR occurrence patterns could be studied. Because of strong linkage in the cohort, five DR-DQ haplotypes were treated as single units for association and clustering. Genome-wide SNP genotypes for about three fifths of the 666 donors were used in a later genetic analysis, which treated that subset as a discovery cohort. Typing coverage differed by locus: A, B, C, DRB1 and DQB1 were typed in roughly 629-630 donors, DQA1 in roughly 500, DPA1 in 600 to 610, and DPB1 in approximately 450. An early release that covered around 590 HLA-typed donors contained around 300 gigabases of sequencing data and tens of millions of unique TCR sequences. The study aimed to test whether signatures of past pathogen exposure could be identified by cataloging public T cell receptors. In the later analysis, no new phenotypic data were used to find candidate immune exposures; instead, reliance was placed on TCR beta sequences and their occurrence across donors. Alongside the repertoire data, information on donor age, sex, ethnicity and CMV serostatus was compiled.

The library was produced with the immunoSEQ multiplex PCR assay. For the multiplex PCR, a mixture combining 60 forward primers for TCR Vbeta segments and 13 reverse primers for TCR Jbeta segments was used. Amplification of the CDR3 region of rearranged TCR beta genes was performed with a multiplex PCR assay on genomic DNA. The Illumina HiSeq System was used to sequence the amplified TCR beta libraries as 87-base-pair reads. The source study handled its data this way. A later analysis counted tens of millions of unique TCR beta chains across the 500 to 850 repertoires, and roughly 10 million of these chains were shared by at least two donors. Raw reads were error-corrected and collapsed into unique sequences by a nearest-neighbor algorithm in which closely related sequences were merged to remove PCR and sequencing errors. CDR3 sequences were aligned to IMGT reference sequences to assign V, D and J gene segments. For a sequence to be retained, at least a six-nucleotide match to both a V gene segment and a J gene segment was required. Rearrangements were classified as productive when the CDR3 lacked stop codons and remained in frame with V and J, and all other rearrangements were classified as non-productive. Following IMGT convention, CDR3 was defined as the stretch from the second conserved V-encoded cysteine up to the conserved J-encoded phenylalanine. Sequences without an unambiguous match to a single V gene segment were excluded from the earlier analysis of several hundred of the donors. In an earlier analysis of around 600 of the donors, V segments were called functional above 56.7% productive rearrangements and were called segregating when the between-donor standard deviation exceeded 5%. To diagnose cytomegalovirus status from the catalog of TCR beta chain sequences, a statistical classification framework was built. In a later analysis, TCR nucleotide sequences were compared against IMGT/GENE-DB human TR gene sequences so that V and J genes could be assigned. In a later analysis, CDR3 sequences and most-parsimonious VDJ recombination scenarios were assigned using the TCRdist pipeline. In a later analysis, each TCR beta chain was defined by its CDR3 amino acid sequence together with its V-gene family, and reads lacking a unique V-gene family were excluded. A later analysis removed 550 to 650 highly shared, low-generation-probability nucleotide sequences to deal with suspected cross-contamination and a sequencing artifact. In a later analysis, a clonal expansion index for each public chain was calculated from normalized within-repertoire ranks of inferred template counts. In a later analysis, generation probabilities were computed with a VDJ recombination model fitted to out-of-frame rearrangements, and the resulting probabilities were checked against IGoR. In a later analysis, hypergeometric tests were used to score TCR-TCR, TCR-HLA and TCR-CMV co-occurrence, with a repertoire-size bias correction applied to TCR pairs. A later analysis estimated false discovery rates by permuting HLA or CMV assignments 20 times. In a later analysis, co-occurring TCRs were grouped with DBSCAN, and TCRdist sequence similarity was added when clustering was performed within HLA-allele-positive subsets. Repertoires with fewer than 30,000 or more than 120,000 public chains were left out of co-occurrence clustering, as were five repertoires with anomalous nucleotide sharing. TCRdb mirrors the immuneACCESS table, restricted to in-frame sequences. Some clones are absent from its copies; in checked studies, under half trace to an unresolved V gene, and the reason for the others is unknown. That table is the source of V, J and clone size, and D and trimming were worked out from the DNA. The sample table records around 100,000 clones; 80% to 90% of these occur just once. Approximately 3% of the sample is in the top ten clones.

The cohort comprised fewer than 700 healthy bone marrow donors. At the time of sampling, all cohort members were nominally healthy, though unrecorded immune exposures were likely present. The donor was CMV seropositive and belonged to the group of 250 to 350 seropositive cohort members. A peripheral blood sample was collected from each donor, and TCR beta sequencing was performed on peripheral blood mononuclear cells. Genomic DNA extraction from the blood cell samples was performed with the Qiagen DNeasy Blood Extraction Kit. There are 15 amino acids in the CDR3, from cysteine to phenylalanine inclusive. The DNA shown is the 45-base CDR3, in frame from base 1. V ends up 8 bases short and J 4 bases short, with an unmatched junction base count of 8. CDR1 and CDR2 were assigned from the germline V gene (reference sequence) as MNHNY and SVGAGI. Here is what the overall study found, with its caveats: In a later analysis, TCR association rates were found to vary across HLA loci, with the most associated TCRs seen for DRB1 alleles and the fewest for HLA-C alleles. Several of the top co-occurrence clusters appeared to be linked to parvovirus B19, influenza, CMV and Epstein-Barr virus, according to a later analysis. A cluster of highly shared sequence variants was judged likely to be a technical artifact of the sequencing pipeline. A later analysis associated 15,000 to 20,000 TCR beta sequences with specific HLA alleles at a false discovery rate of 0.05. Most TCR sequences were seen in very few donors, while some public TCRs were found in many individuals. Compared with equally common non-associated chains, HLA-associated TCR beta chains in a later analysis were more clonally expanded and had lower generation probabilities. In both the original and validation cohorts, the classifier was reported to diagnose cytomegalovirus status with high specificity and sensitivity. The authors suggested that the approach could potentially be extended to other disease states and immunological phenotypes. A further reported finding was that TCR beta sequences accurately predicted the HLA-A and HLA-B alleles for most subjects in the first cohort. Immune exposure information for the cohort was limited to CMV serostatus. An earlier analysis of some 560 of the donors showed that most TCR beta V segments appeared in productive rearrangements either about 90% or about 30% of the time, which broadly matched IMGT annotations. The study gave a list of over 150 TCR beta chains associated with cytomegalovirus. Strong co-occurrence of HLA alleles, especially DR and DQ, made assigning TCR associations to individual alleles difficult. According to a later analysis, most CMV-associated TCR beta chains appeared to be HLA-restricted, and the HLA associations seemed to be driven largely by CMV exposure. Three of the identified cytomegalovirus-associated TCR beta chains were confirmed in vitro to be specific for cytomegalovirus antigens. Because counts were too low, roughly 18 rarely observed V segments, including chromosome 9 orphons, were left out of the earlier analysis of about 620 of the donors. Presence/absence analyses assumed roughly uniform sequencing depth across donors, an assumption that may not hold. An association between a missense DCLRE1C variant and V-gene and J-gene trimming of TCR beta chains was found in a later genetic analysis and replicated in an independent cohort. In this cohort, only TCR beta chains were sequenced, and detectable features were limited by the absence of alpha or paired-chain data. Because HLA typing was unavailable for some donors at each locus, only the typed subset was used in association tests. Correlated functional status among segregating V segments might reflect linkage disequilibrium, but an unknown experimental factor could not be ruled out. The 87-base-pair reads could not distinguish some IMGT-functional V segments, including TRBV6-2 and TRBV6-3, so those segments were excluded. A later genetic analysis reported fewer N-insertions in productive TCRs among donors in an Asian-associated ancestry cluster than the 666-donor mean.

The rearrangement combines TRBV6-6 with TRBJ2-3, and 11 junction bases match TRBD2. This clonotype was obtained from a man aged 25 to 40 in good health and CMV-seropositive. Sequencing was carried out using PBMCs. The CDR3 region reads CASGLIAGGPDTQYF. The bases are TGTGCCAGCGGGCTTATAGCGGGAGGGCCAGATACGCAGTATTTT.